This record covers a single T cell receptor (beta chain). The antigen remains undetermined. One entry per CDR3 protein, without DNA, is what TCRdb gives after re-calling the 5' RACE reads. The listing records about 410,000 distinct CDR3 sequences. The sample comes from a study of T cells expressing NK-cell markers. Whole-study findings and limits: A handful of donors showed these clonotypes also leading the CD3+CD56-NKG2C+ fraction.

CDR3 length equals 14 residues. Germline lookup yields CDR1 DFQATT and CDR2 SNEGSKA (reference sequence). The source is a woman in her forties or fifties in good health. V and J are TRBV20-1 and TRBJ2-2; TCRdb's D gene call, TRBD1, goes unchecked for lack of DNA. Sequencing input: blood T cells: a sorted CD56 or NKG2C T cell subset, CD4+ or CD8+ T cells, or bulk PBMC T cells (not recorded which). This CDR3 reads CSARGGTGTGELFF.